Described below is a single TCR beta chain sequence and its context. The target of this receptor is not known. Qualities for individual bases were not recorded, and no much larger clone is one base off. The entry originates in a study of Graves' ophthalmopathy and Graves' hyperthyroidism (dated by TCRdb to the late 2010s). In the study overall: Hyperthyroidism was defined as stable when no progression to ophthalmopathy occurred within 18 months of follow-up. The study used TCR beta repertoire signatures to distinguish Graves' ophthalmopathy from Graves' hyperthyroidism and to predict progression to ophthalmopathy. In total, 120 to 150 blood samples were TCR-sequenced: around 42 ophthalmopathy, some 80 hyperthyroidism and 17 hyperthyroidism-to-ophthalmopathy patients. To explore V-J signatures that distinguish ophthalmopathy from hyperthyroidism, a discovery set of 100 patients was enrolled, made up of 40 to 45 with ophthalmopathy and 55 to 65 with stable hyperthyroidism. An independent validation cohort comprised 18 hyperthyroidism patients and over 15 patients who later progressed from hyperthyroidism to ophthalmopathy. In over 5 hyperthyroidism patients, the T-cell repertoire of thyroid tissue was compared with the T-cell repertoire of blood. Following sampling, methimazole starting at 30 mg daily was administered to hyperthyroidism patients, and high-dose intravenous methylprednisolone was administered to ophthalmopathy patients. The investigation overall reported the following: In validation, the model predicted ophthalmopathy progression with more than 55% sensitivity and roughly 72% specificity; some 13 predicted patients were CT-confirmed with GO in a median of about 7.1 months. Sample size was not predetermined statistically, and investigators were not blinded to group allocation. The 13-signature model separated ophthalmopathy from stable hyperthyroidism with approximately 88% sensitivity and roughly 84% specificity in cross-validation, and 80%/75% in the test set. Most expanded thyroid clonotypes with frequency above 0.001 were also detected in blood, suggesting blood repertoires may reflect the thyroid immune response.

Trimming takes 6 bases from V and 5 bases from J, and the germline ends sit 25 bases apart. Looking up the germline V gene yields CDR1 SNHLY and CDR2 FYNNEI. The CDR3 starts with the cysteine, ends with the phenylalanine, and has 17 residues. CDR3 DNA is the only sequence kept; it has 51 bases, read in frame from the first base. Hyperthyroidism patients were newly diagnosed, were aged 18 to 65 years, and had a disease duration under 2 months. Patients with other autoimmune diseases, uncontrolled infections, pregnancy or lactation were excluded from the study. Clinical symptoms, serum thyroxine, TRAb, thyroid ultrasound and orbital computed tomography were used for diagnosis. Total RNA was extracted with Trizol reagent and quality-checked on an Agilent 2100 Bioanalyzer. For repertoire sequencing, the TCR beta CDR3 regions were amplified from RNA transcripts. A first-round RT-PCR used HTBI primers with the Qiagen OneStep RT-PCR kit, followed by a second-round multiplex PCR, size selection and purification. Sequencing of the libraries was carried out on an Illumina HiSeq2000 in paired-end mode with 100 bp reads. The authors' analysis ran thus. Reads were processed with SOAPnuke, discarding reads with adapters, uncalled bases, mean Phred below 15, or no exact constant-primer or identifier match. High-quality paired reads were merged with COPE v1.2.5. Each unique nucleotide sequence was defined as a clonotype, and clonotypes were aligned to IMGT TRB V, D and J references with MiTCR v1.1. Analysis was restricted to V-J combinations with a frequency above 0.0001, which covered about 99% of repertoires. A TCR clonal expansion and chaos score per V-J combination was defined as the ratio of F50 clonal expansion to chaos observed in the TCRdist matrix. Welch's t-statistics and random forest were used to reduce the features to about 12 V-J combinations, which were then used as input to a naive Bayes classifier. The Morisita-Horn index was used to measure how similar the thyroid and blood repertoires were. Using fastp trimming at Q25 and MiXCR clonotype assembly, TCRdb reanalyzed the public sequencing data and kept in-frame beta chains. Rows are unified per CDR3 protein, each entry keeping the most common DNA and genes. TCRdb, not the original authors, processed these V and J calls. This sample is represented by roughly 1.1 million distinct CDR3 sequences; about two fifths of them were singletons. 11% of the sample is in the top ten clones.

Recombination linked TRBV2 to TRBJ2-5; the D segment is perhaps TRBD1 or TRBD2, each sharing 7 matched bases. The sample consisted of peripheral blood or thyroid tissue (not recorded which). The clonotype comes from an adult man with Graves' hyperthyroidism. The nucleotides read TGTGCCAGCAGCTCCCAAGGGGACCCCAGGGGGGGTGAGACCCAGTACTTC. This encodes CASSSQGDPRGGETQYF.